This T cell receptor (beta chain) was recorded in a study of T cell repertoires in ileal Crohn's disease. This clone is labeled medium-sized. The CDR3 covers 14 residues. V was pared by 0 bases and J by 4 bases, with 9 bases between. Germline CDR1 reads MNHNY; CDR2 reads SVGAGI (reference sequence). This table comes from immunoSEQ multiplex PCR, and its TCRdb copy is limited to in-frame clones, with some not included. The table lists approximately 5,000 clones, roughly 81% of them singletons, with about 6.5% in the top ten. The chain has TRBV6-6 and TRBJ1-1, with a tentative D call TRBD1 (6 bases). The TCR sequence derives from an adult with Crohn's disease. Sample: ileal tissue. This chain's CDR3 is CASSYSLTGTEAFF. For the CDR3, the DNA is TGTGCCAGCAGTTACTCGTTGACAGGCACTGAAGCTTTCTTT.